This paragraph covers one T cell receptor (beta chain) sequence. Its cognate antigen is unknown. The data derive from a study of TIL therapy for anti-PD-1-resistant metastatic lung cancer. Study background: Median patient age was nearly 55, ranging about 35-85 years.

With V trimmed by 7 bases and J by 5 bases, 10 bases remained unmatched. From germline, CDR1 is MDHEN and CDR2 SYDVKM. The CDR3 runs to 14 residues. Points from the study as a whole: Many TIL product clones were absent from baseline tumor, suggesting clonal contraction.

Time point meaning: pre-treatment sample, taken before nivolumab and TIL therapy. Pleural nodules or supraclavicular lymph nodes made up most of the excised metastases sampled. Sequencing used immunoSEQ v3. Some clones are missing from TCRdb's copy, which holds only in-frame ones; the method was immunoSEQ multiplex PCR. This table holds approximately 92,000 clones, about 71% found once. This chain connects TRBV28 to TRBJ2-7; TRBD1 matches 8 bases. The source material was tumor tissue, sampled at baseline. The origin of this receptor is a person between 25 and 80 years old with non-small cell lung cancer. As DNA, the CDR3 is TGTGCCAGCACCCTGGGACAGGTAGACCACGAGCAGTACTTC. Its protein product is CASTLGQVDHEQYF.